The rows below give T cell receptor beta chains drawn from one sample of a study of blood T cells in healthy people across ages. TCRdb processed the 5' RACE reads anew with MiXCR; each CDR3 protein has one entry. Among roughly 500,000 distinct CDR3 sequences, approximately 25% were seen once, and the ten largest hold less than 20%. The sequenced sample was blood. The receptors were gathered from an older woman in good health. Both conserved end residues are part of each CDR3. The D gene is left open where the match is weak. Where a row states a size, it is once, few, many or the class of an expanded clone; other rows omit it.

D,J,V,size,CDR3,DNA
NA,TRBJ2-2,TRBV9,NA,CASSVVSGNTGELFF,TGTGCCAGCAGCGTAGTATCGGGGAACACCGGGGAGCTGTTTTTT
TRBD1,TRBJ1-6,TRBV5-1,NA,CASSLTGTGDNSPLHF,TGCGCCAGCAGCTTAACCGGGACAGGGGATAATTCACCCCTCCACTTT
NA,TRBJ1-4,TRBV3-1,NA,CASSWGGDEKLFF,TGTGCCAGCTCTTGGGGCGGAGATGAAAAACTGTTTTTT
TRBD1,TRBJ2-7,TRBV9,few,CAISLCSPGGEEYEQYF,TGTGCCATTTCCCTCTGCTCGCCAGGGGGTGAAGAGTACGAGCAGTACTTC
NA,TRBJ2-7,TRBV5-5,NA,CASSLEGAQGQYF,TGTGCCAGCAGCTTGGAGGGTGCCCAAGGGCAGTACTTC
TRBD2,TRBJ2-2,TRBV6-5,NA,CASSDGTSGGDSTGELFF,TGTGCCAGCAGTGACGGGACTAGCGGGGGGGATTCCACCGGGGAGCTGTTTTTT
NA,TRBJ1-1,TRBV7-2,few,CASSLDRIVTEAFF,TGTGCCAGCAGCTTAGACAGGATCGTCACTGAAGCTTTCTTT
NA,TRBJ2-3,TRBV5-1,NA,CASSQGPASTDTQYF,TGCGCCAGCAGCCAGGGACCTGCTAGCACAGATACGCAGTATTTT
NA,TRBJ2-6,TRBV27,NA,CASSLGGRGANVLTF,TGTGCCAGCAGTTTAGGGGGGAGGGGGGCCAACGTCCTGACTTTC
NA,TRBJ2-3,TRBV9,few,CASSPSLGADTQYF,TGTGCCAGCAGCCCCAGTTTGGGCGCAGATACGCAGTATTTT
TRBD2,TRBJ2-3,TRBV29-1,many,CSVSPGIAGYTDTQYF,TGCAGCGTCTCCCCCGGGATAGCGGGGTACACAGATACGCAGTATTTT
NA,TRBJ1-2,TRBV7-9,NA,CASTQDTRYGYTF,TGTGCCAGCACCCAGGACACTCGCTATGGCTACACCTTC
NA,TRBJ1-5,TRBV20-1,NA,CSALGAGYSNQPQHF,TGCAGTGCTTTAGGGGCAGGGTATAGCAATCAGCCCCAGCATTTT
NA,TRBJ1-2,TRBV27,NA,CASSDNSRGVDGYTF,TGTGCCAGCAGTGACAATTCTAGGGGTGTGGATGGCTACACCTTC